These 21 T cell receptor beta chains originate from one sample sequenced in a study of relationships among human T cell subsets. Bead selections for CD25, CD56 and CD294 left a flow-through collected as Th1 cells. Semiquantitative ARM-PCR amplified T cell receptor alpha and beta CDR3 regions from mRNA. In ARM-PCR, communal superprimers followed tagged nested gene-specific primers for exponential amplification. TCRdb fed the multiplex PCR reads into MiXCR, producing one record per CDR3 protein. This table has 10,000 to 15,000 distinct CDR3 sequences, around two thirds appearing once. The sequencing sample was made of CD4+ Th1 cells sorted from blood. The receptor source for this set is a man aged 35-49 years in good health.

The chain combines TRBV19 with TRBJ2-1, with D perhaps assigned TRBD1 or TRBD2 (5 bases each). Germline V gene lookup returns CDR1 LNHDA and CDR2 SQIVND (reference sequence). The CDR3 runs to 14 residues. Trimming left V 4 bases short and J 8 bases short, with 15 bases between. CDR3 loop: CASSTGRLTHEQFF. The DNA of the CDR3 is TGTGCCAGTAGTACGGGACGGCTGACGCATGAGCAGTTCTTC.

The chain carries TRBV30 and TRBJ1-4, with D possibly being TRBD1 (6 bases). The CDR3 totals 15 residues. Between the trimmed V and J ends, which lost 2 bases and 0 bases, there was a span of 10 bases. Germline CDR1 and CDR2: GTSNPN and SVGIG (reference sequence). The CDR3 nucleotides are TGTGCCTGGAGTACCCGACAGGCAACTAATGAAAAACTGTTTTTT. It yields the protein CAWSTRQATNEKLFF.

The table lists this clonotype with a few counts. The chain links TRBV21-1 to TRBJ2-7. TRBV21-1 is a pseudogene. The CDR3 runs 13 residues. The CDR3 loop is CASSKIPHYEQYF. The DNA of the CDR3 is TGTGCCAGCAGCAAAATTCCCCACTACGAGCAGTACTTC.

The CDR3, as DNA: TGTGCCAGCAGCTTAGAAGGCTTAGCGGGAGGGCCCTACGAGCAGTACTTC. Translation gives CASSLEGLAGGPYEQYF. The chain joins TRBV13 to TRBJ2-7; 11 bases are shared with TRBD2. CDR3 length equals 17 residues. The V gene's germline CDR1 is PRHDT and CDR2 FYEKMQ (reference sequence). Germline trimming cut 1 base from V and 2 bases from J; bases unmatched to any gene: 7.

This clonotype was observed once. In nucleotides, the CDR3 is TGCGCCAGCAGCGTAGGGACAGGCCATACGGGCGAGCAGTACTTC. Encoded protein: CASSVGTGHTGEQYF. The chain uses TRBV5-1 and TRBJ2-7; 8 nucleotides align to TRBD1. J lost 6 bases, V lost 4 bases, and 12 bases had no gene match. The V gene's germline CDR1 is SGHRS and CDR2 YFSETQ. The CDR3 is 15 residues long.

This clonotype was observed once. This chain uses TRBV12-3 or TRBV12-4 with TRBJ1-1; TRBD1 matches at 7 bases. The CDR3 consists of 15 residues. The ends lost 6 bases at V and 2 bases at J; junction bases unmatched: 9. CDR3 in amino acids: CASRARGGRNTEAFF. The CDR3 bases are TGTGCCAGCAGGGCCAGGGGGGGCAGAAACACTGAAGCTTTCTTT.

About this clonotype itself: The junction differs from germline at one of its ends, possibly a read error. This chain links TRBV15 with TRBJ1-2, with D uncertain. Looked up from germline, CDR1 is LNHNV and CDR2 is YYDKDF (reference sequence). This CDR3 spans 18 amino acids. CDR3 loop: CASSSMSGTGGRNYGYTF. The CDR3 DNA is TGTGCCAGCAGCTCCATGTCGGGCACGGGAGGCAGAAACTATGGCTACACCTTC.

A few counts support this clonotype. Compared with germline, one end of the junction differs, possibly owing to a read error. The rearrangement links TRBV5-1 to TRBJ2-3; weak D call: TRBD2 (6 bases). Germline assignment: CDR1 SGHRS and CDR2 YFSETQ. The length of the CDR3 is 14 residues. CDR3 DNA sequence: TGCGCCAGCAGGTTGGAGGGGACCACAGATACGCAGTATTTT. Its translation is CASRLEGTTDTQYF. The entire variable domain, with the rest obtained from reference TRBV5-1 and TRBJ2-3, is as follows: KAGVTQTPRYLIKTRGQQVTLSCSPISGHRSVSWYQQTPGQGLQFLFEYFSETQRNKGNFPGRFSGRQFSNSRSEMNVSTLELGDSALYLCASRLEGTTDTQYFGPGTRLTVL.

By proportion, this clonotype is medium-sized. V gene TRBV4-1 combines with J gene TRBJ2-1; 8 bases are shared with TRBD2. Germline trimming cut 1 base from V and 4 bases from J; bases unmatched to any gene: 12. The CDR3 spans 18 residues. CDR1 is MGHRA, CDR2 YSYEKL, per germline. CDR3 in DNA: TGCGCCAGCAGCCAAGTTGTCGGGAGGGTATCGGGTTACAATGAGCAGTTCTTC. It yields the protein CASSQVVGRVSGYNEQFF.

This clonotype was seen just once. The rearrangement links TRBV5-1 to TRBJ2-1, with TRBD1 matching 8 bases. Germline-derived CDR1 and CDR2 are SGHRS and YFSETQ. CDR3 length: 16 amino acids. The J segment lost 4 bases and the V segment lost 5 bases, leaving 11 bases of the junction unmatched. The CDR3 nucleotides read TGCGCCAGCAGTCTCTTCGGACAGGGCGCATACAATGAGCAGTTCTTC. This translates into CASSLFGQGAYNEQFF.

This rearrangement joins TRBV5-1 to TRBJ1-1; 7 positions agree with TRBD1. Germline lookup yields CDR1 SGHRS and CDR2 YFSETQ. After removal of 3 bases from V and 4 bases from J, the junction contained 9 bases not matched to a gene. The CDR3 consists of 15 residues. As DNA, the CDR3 is TGCGCCAGCAGCTGGACACAGGGGTCCGGCACTGAAGCTTTCTTT. Amino acid sequence: CASSWTQGSGTEAFF.

This clonotype has just a few counts. The V gene is TRBV6-6, the J gene TRBJ2-7; D remains ambiguous. The CDR3 extends over 13 amino acids. V was pared by 2 bases and J by 0 bases, with 5 bases between. Germline V lookup: CDR1 MNHNY, CDR2 SVGAGI (reference sequence). CDR3 residues: CASSYEPSYEQYF. The CDR3 coding sequence is TGTGCCAGCAGTTACGAGCCCTCCTACGAGCAGTACTTC.

The CDR3 region has the DNA TGTGCCATCAGCACTAGCGGGATCTCCTACGAGCAGTACTTC. Translated: CAISTSGISYEQYF. This chain uses TRBV10-3 with TRBJ2-7, with 10 positions matching TRBD2. The V gene end was trimmed by 6 bases and the J gene end by 0 bases; junction bases not matched to a gene: 2. Germline loops: CDR1 ENHRY, CDR2 SYGVKD. The CDR3 runs 14 residues.

This clonotype was seen only once. CDR3 sequence: CSARLAGGNTGELFF. Here the CDR3 DNA reads TGCAGTGCTAGGCTAGCGGGGGGAAACACCGGGGAGCTGTTTTTT. This chain links TRBV20-1 with TRBJ2-2, with TRBD2 matching 11 bases. The CDR3 spans 15 residues. Germline V lookup: CDR1 DFQATT, CDR2 SNEGSKA (reference sequence). The V and J ends lost 3 bases and 2 bases, in that order; junction bases with no gene match: 2.

This clonotype has only a few counts. The chain has TRBV12-3 or TRBV12-4 and TRBJ1-2; D ambiguous. The CDR3 is made up of 14 amino acids. Trimming took off 3 bases at V and 8 bases at J, with 16 bases between the two ends. Written as DNA, the CDR3 is TGTGCCAGCAGTTTCGCCAGACTGAACTTGGGCTACACCTTC. Protein: CASSFARLNLGYTF.

This chain uses TRBV11-2 with TRBJ2-3, with D perhaps being TRBD1 or TRBD2 (5 bases each). Germline V gene data show CDR1 as SGHAT and CDR2 as FQNNGV. Trimming left V 6 bases short and J 6 bases short, with 13 bases between. CDR3 length: 13 amino acids. This chain's CDR3 is CASRFRGVDTQYF. CDR3 DNA: TGTGCCAGCAGATTCAGAGGGGTGGATACGCAGTATTTT.

The chain's CDR3 is CASSFPDRNNEQFF. CDR3 nucleotides: TGTGCCAGCAGCTTCCCCGACAGGAACAATGAGCAGTTCTTC. The chain recombines TRBV11-1 with TRBJ2-1; perhaps TRBD1 as D (6 bases). The CDR3 sequence is 14 residues long. V gave up 3 bases and J gave up 5 bases, with 11 bases separating them. The V gene's germline CDR1 is SGHAT and CDR2 FQDESV (reference sequence).

This clonotype was detected only once. V and J are TRBV5-6 and TRBJ1-1; 8 bases fit TRBD1. Germline assignment: CDR1 SGHDT and CDR2 YYEEEE. Germline trimming cut 4 bases from V and 1 base from J; bases unmatched to any gene: 9. The CDR3 is 16 residues long. The CDR3 nucleotides read TGTGCCAGCAGCCCAGGGACAGGACGCTCGAACACTGAAGCTTTCTTT. Amino acids: CASSPGTGRSNTEAFF. Combining the CDR3 with reference TRBV5-6 and TRBJ1-1 gives the whole variable domain DAGVTQSPTHLIKTRGQQVTLRCSPKSGHDTVSWYQQALGQGPQFIFQYYEEEERQRGNFPDRFSGHQFPNYSSELNVNALLLGDSALYLCASSPGTGRSNTEAFFGQGTRLTVV.

V usage is TRBV2 and J usage is TRBJ1-1, with D possibly being TRBD1 (6 bases). Deletions cut 3 bases from V and 7 bases from J, with 12 bases between. This CDR3 comprises 13 residues. Germline CDR1 is SNHLY and CDR2 is FYNNEI. The CDR3 coding sequence is TGTGCCAGCAGTGATGTTGACAGGAGTGAAGCTTTCTTT. This codes for CASSDVDRSEAFF.

The chain has TRBV6-5 and TRBJ1-4, with D unclear. The length of the CDR3 is 14 residues. V lost 1 base and J 2 bases, leaving 5 bases between the germline ends. CDR1 MNHEY and CDR2 SVGAGI come from the germline V gene. CDR3 bases: TGTGCCAGCAGTTACTTGGGGACTAATGAAAAACTGTTTTTT. Its protein product is CASSYLGTNEKLFF.

The chain has TRBV6-6 and TRBJ2-1, with D unresolved. This CDR3 is 13 amino acids long. The germline V gene has CDR1 MNHNY and CDR2 SVGAGI (reference sequence). The V end lost 7 bases, the J end lost 12 bases, and 19 bases lay between the germline ends. CDR3 DNA sequence: TGTGCCAGCATCGACCCGCTGGGGTCGGGGCAGTTCTTC. Protein product: CASIDPLGSGQFF.